This entry features one TCR beta chain sequence. Its antigen specificity is not known. Per-nucleotide qualities are absent, and no much larger clonotype sits a single base away. Read against the paper, the sample's treatment or condition label means: in vitro stimulation with specific CMV peptide epitopes to enrich CMV-specific T cells. TCRdb records Illumina HiSeq 1500 as the sequencer. TCRdb applied fastp at Q25 and MiXCR to the public reads, then kept only in-frame beta chains. Entries are consolidated by CDR3 protein sequence, retaining the most common genes and DNA. This sample lists hundreds of thousands of distinct CDR3 sequences; around 31% were detected once. About 20% of the sample rests with the top ten. Trimming removed 2 bases from V and 10 bases from J, leaving 18 bases between the germline ends. The CDR3, from cysteine to phenylalanine, totals 15 residues. Solely the CDR3 DNA is kept, with 45 bases framed from the first base. CDR1 and CDR2 are read off the germline V gene (reference sequence) as MNHEY and SMNVEV.

This sample was taken from a study of T cell repertoires in cytomegalovirus infection (dated by TCRdb to 2018 to 2020). About the full investigation: Recently identified HLA-C-restricted CMV epitopes, whose presentation resists viral immunomodulation, were targeted by peptide stimulations together with well-studied HLA-B-restricted epitopes. The HLA type of each donor mattered for the analysis, because public TCR beta signatures pointed to carriage of CMV infection along with the matching HLA type. Here is what the overall study found, with its caveats: The ex vivo response was dominated by HLA-C-restricted CMV-specific TCR beta clonotypes, and the single most frequent clonotype in two of eight donors was supplied by these HLA-C-restricted clonotypes. In both this cohort and an independent roughly 400-donor cohort, the cumulative frequency of public TCR beta family members distinguished carriers of CMV infection plus the relevant HLA type.

The sample consisted of cultured PBMCs, taken from culture after CMV antigen stimulation. The sequence joins TRBV27 to TRBJ2-1; the D match is possibly TRBD1 or TRBD2, with 5 bases aligned in each. The clonotype comes from a human donor in good health (CMV status not recorded). Some clones in this sample may be carry-over from other donors' samples. The CDR3 amino acid sequence is: CASSLTFGTLPEQFF. The bases read TGTGCCAGCAGTTTAACGTTCGGGACCCTACCCGAGCAGTTCTTC.